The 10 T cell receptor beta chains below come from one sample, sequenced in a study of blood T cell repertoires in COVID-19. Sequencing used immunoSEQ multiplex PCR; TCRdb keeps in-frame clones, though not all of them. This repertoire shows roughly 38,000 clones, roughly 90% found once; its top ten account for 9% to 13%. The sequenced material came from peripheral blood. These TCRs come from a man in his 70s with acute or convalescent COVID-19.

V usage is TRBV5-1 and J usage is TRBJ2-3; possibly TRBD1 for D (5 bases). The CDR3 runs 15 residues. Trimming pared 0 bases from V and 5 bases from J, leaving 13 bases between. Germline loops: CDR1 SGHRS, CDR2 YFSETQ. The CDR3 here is CASSLGGRVGDTQYF. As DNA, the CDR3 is TGCGCCAGCAGCTTGGGCGGCAGGGTGGGAGATACGCAGTATTTT.

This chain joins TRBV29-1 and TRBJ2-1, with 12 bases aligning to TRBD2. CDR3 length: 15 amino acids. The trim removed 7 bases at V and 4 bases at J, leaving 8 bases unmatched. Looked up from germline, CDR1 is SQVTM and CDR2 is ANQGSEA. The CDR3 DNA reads TGCAGCGCCGCCGGGGGACTAGCGGGTTACAATGAGCAGTTCTTC. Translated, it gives CSAAGGLAGYNEQFF.

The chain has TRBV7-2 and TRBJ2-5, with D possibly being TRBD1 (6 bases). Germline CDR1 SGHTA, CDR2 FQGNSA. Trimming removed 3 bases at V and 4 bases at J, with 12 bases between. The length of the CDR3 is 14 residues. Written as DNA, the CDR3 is TGTGCCAGCAGCTTTTACAGGGCACCAGAGACCCAGTACTTC. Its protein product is CASSFYRAPETQYF. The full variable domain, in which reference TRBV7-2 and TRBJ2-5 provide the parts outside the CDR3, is GAGVSQSPSNKVTEKGKDVELRCDPISGHTALYWYRQSLGQGLEFLIYFQGNSAPDKSGLPSDRFSAERTGGSVSTLTIQRTQQEDSAVYLCASSFYRAPETQYFGPGTRLLVL.

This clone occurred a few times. CDR3 amino acids: CATSSDRHYGYTF. DNA of the CDR3: TGTGCCACCAGCAGCGACAGACACTATGGCTACACCTTC. The rearrangement links TRBV15 to TRBJ1-2; TRBD1 might be the D (5 bases). The CDR3 length is 13 residues. Germline V lookup: CDR1 LNHNV, CDR2 YYDKDF (reference sequence). V dropped 3 bases and J dropped 3 bases, with 8 bases sitting between them.

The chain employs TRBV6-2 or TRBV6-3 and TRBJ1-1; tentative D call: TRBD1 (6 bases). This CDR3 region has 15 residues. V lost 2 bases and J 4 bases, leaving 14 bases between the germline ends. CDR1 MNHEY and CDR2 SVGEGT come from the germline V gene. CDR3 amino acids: CASSYSQGRGTEAFF. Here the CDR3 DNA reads TGTGCCAGCAGTTACAGTCAGGGGCGAGGCACTGAAGCTTTCTTT.

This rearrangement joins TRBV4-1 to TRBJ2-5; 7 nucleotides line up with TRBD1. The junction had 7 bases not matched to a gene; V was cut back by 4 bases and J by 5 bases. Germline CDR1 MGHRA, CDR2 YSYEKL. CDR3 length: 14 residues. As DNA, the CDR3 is TGCGCCAGCAGCCTCCCAGGGGGAGCGGAGACCCAGTACTTC. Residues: CASSLPGGAETQYF.

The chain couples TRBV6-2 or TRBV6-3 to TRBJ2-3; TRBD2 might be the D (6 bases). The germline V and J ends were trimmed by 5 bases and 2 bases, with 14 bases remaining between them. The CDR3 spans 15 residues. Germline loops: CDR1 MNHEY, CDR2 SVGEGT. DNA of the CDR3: TGTGCCAGCAGTCGCGGGACTCCTTCCACAGATACGCAGTATTTT. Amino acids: CASSRGTPSTDTQYF.

The CDR3 here is CASSRTGQETQYF. CDR3 DNA sequence: TGTGCCAGTAGTAGGACAGGCCAAGAGACCCAGTACTTC. The V call is TRBV19, the J call TRBJ2-5, with 7 bases matching TRBD1. CDR3 length: 13 residues. V was clipped by 4 bases and J by 1 base; unmatched bases: 0. Germline CDR1 is LNHDA and CDR2 is SQIVND (reference sequence).

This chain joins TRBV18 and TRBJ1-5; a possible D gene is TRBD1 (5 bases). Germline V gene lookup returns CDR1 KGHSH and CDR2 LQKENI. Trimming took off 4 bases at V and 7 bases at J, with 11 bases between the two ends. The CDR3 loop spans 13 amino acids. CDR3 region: CASSLDRRQPQHF. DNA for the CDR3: TGTGCCAGCTCACTAGACAGACGGCAGCCCCAGCATTTT.

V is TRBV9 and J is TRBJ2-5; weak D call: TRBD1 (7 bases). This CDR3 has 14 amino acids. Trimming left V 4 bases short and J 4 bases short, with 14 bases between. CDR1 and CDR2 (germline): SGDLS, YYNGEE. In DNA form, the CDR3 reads TGTGCCAGCAGCTCGGGGGCAGGGGGAGAGACCCAGTACTTC. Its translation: CASSSGAGGETQYF.